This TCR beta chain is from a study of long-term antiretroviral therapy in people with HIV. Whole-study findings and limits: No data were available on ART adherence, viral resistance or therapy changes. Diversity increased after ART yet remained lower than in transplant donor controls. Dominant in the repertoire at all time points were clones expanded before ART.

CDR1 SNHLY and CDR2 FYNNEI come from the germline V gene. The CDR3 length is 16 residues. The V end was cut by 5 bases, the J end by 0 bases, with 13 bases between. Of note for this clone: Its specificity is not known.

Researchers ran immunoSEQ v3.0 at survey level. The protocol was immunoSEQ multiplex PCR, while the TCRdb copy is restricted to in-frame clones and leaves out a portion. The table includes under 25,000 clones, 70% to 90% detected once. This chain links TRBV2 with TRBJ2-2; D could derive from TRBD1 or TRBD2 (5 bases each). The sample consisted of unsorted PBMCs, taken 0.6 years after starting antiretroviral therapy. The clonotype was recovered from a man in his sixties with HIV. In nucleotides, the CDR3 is TGTGCCAGCAGTATGTCGGGGCTCGCGAACACCGGGGAGCTGTTTTTT. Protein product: CASSMSGLANTGELFF. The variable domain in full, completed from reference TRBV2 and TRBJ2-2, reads EPEVTQTPSHQVTQMGQEVILRCVPISNHLYFYWYRQILGQKVEFLVSFYNNEISEKSEIFDDQFSVERPDGSNFTLKIRSTKLEDSAMYFCASSMSGLANTGELFFGEGSRLTVL.